A single T cell receptor (beta chain) is shown here with its context. This record comes from a study of blood T cell repertoires in COVID-19. Study as a whole: Collection of acute and convalescent COVID-19 samples took place in the United States, Italy and Spain. T cells, B-cell-depleted T cells, or PBMCs provided the cDNA or gDNA that served as material.

How the authors handled the data: Amplification of reference gene primers provided the estimated nucleated cell counts. The protocol was immunoSEQ multiplex PCR, while the TCRdb copy is restricted to in-frame clones and leaves out a portion. V and J calls and clone size are given by that table; D and trimming were obtained from the DNA. The table records approximately 450,000 clones, roughly 90% of them present only once. CDR3 length: 15 residues. CDR1 is LGHDT, CDR2 YNNKEL, per germline (reference sequence). V lost 4 bases to trimming and J lost 5 bases; unmatched junction nucleotides: 9. The V call is TRBV3-1 (or the pseudogene TRBV3-2), the J call TRBJ1-2; 8 positions match TRBD1. Sample: peripheral blood. This clonotype originated in a woman under 40 with acute or convalescent COVID-19. The CDR3 DNA follows: TGTGCCAGCAGCCCGGCAGGGGGCCTGAGGTATGGCTACACCTTC. Protein product: CASSPAGGLRYGYTF.